This TCR beta chain is drawn from a study of T cell changes during pregnancy in multiple sclerosis. Libraries were prepared by immunoSEQ multiplex PCR; TCRdb keeps only in-frame clonotypes and omits some of them. Among about 93,000 clones, 85% to 95% were seen once, and the ten largest hold 2% to 2.5%. The CDR3 runs 13 residues. Germline V CDR1 and CDR2: MNHNY, SVGAGI (reference sequence). With 11 bases clipped from V and 4 bases from J, the junction kept 10 bases outside the gene matches. The chain combines TRBV6-6 with TRBJ1-1, with 7 bases aligning to TRBD1. Here the sequenced sample was peripheral blood, taken after pregnancy. This sequence was found in a female donor with multiple sclerosis, enrolled in a pregnancy study. CDR3 protein: CACRAGGSTEAFF. CDR3 sequence (DNA): TGTGCCTGCCGGGCAGGGGGTTCCACTGAAGCTTTCTTT.